This T cell receptor (beta chain) came from a study of CD8+ T cells in alopecia areata. The wider study: Tofacitinib exposure lasted 6 to 18 months, followed by 6 months off drug. Overall study findings and caveats: Possibly because of HLA-related factors, TCR sharing was less clear across patients than in mice.

Researchers took lesional scalp punch biopsies and peripheral blood from people who were alopecia areata patients. The CDR3 length is 17 residues. Trimming took off 1 base at V and 1 base at J, with 16 bases between the two ends. TCR sequencing used cDNA made by reverse transcription of extracted RNA. The method was immunoSEQ multiplex PCR; TCRdb's version includes in-frame clones alone and lacks a portion of them. The table shows about 120,000 clones, with roughly 50% occurring only once. A word on this clone: Its specificity is not known.

The source is a human donor with alopecia areata. This specimen consisted of CD8+ T cells sorted from blood, obtained at week 0. The chain uses TRBV23-1 and TRBJ1-1; perhaps TRBD1 as D (5 bases). TRBV23-1 is assigned to the ORF class and has an uncertain function. DNA of the CDR3: TGCGCCAGCAGTCAATGGCCCCGAGCAGGGACGAACACTGAAGCTTTCTTT. Amino acid sequence: CASSQWPRAGTNTEAFF.